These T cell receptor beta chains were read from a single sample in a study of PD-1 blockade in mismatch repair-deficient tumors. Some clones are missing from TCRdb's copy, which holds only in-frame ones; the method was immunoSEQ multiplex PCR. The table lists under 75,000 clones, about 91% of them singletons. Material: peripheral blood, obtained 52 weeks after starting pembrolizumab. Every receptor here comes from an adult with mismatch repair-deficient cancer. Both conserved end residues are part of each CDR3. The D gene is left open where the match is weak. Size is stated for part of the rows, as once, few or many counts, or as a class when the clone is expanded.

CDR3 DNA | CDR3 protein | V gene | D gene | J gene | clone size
TGTGCCAGCACCCAACGGGGACACTACAATGAGCAGTTCTTC | CASTQRGHYNEQFF | TRBV6-5 | . | TRBJ2-1 | few
TGTGCCAGCAGCAAATATCTAGCGGGCTACAATGAGCAGTTCTTC | CASSKYLAGYNEQFF | TRBV14 | TRBD2 | TRBJ2-1 | .
TGCGCCAGCAGCTTGGTGGGGGAGAGGGGTGAAAAACTGTTTTTT | CASSLVGERGEKLFF | TRBV5-1 | . | TRBJ1-4 | .
TGCGCCAGCAGCCCCACTAGGGCGGGAGCATCCTACGAGCAGTACTTC | CASSPTRAGASYEQYF | TRBV4-3 | TRBD2 | TRBJ2-7 | once
TGTGCCAGCAGCTTAGAGCGTAGCTTAACGGACGAGCAGTACTTC | CASSLERSLTDEQYF | TRBV7-9 | . | TRBJ2-7 | .
TGTGCCAGCAGCCGCGGGACAGAGAATTCACCCCTCCACTTT | CASSRGTENSPLHF | TRBV5-4 | TRBD1 | TRBJ1-6 | .
TGTGCCAGCAGCCAAGATTTGGGGGTTCTCTCCTACAATGAGCAGTTCTTC | CASSQDLGVLSYNEQFF | TRBV14 | . | TRBJ2-1 | .
TGCGCCAGCAGCTTGGTGCCTAGCGGGAGTTTCAACTACAATGAGCAGTTCTTC | CASSLVPSGSFNYNEQFF | TRBV5-1 | TRBD2 | TRBJ2-1 | .
TGTGCCTGGAAAAACGACAGGGGGTCCTACGAGCAGTACTTC | CAWKNDRGSYEQYF | TRBV30 | TRBD1 | TRBJ2-7 | .
TGTGCCGGCCTAACCGGGACAGCAGAAGCTTTCTTT | CAGLTGTAEAFF | TRBV30 | TRBD1 | TRBJ1-1 | .
TGTGCCTGGAGTGTACTCCCTTACGAGCAGTACTTC | CAWSVLPYEQYF | TRBV30 | . | TRBJ2-7 | few
TGTGCCAGCAGCTTATACCTCACCTACGAGCAGTACTTC | CASSLYLTYEQYF | TRBV7-2 | . | TRBJ2-7 | .
TGTGCCAGCAGTTTAGGGAGGGGTCCGGCCTACGAGCAGTACTTC | CASSLGRGPAYEQYF | TRBV27 | TRBD2 | TRBJ2-7 | .
TGTGCCAGCAGCTTATTAGGAGTAGGGGTCAATGAGCAGTTCTTC | CASSLLGVGVNEQFF | TRBV7-6 | . | TRBJ2-1 | .
TGTGCCAGCAGTTTCTCCACCTACGAGCAGTACTTC | CASSFSTYEQYF | TRBV7-9 | . | TRBJ2-7 | .
TGCAGCGTTGGTTGGGGGCAGGGGACCCAGTACTTC | CSVGWGQGTQYF | TRBV29-1 | . | TRBJ2-5 | .
TGCAGCGTTGTTGGGGGGAGGGCCAAAAACATTCAGTACTTC | CSVVGGRAKNIQYF | TRBV29-1 | . | TRBJ2-4 | .
TGTGCCAGCAGCGAGGGCAGCTCTGGGTGGACCCAGTACTTC | CASSEGSSGWTQYF | TRBV9 | . | TRBJ2-5 | .
TGTGCCAGCAGTCGAGAAGGAGGGAGGGGGTATACGCAGTATTTT | CASSREGGRGYTQYF | TRBV28 | . | TRBJ2-3 | once
TGCGCCAGCAGCCGTAGTCCGGACAGGGGGCAGCCCCAGCATTTT | CASSRSPDRGQPQHF | TRBV4-1 | TRBD1 | TRBJ1-5 | .
TGCGCCAGCAGCCACGGGGGGGGACAGGGCGATTATGGCTACACCTTC | CASSHGGGQGDYGYTF | TRBV4-1 | TRBD1 | TRBJ1-2 | .
TGCGCCAGCAGCTTACAGGGGGAGCAAAAAAACATTCAGTACTTC | CASSLQGEQKNIQYF | TRBV5-1 | TRBD1 | TRBJ2-4 | .
TGTGCCAGCAGCGCGGGAGGGACTCTCTCCCTGGGGGAGCAGTTCTTC | CASSAGGTLSLGEQFF | TRBV5-6 | TRBD2 | TRBJ2-1 | .
TGTGCCAGCAGTCCATTGACTAGCGGCACAGATACGCAGTATTTT | CASSPLTSGTDTQYF | TRBV27 | TRBD2 | TRBJ2-3 | .
TGCAGCGTTGCGGGTCCAGGGGGCTTGGGCGGGGAGCTGTTTTTT | CSVAGPGGLGGELFF | TRBV29-1 | TRBD1 | TRBJ2-2 | .
TGTGCCAGTAGTACGGGGACAGGGGTCAGCTCCTACGAGCAGTACTTC | CASSTGTGVSSYEQYF | TRBV19 | TRBD1 | TRBJ2-7 | .
TGTGCCAGCAGCCAAGAGTCGGAGACTTATGGCTACACCTTC | CASSQESETYGYTF | TRBV4-2 | . | TRBJ1-2 | .
TGTGCCAGCACCTTTGTCGGACAGTCCTATGGCTACACCTTC | CASTFVGQSYGYTF | TRBV6-1 | . | TRBJ1-2 | .
TGTGCCAGCAGAGGGACTAGCGATTCCTACGAGCAGTACTTC | CASRGTSDSYEQYF | TRBV6-6 | TRBD2 | TRBJ2-7 | .
TGTGCCAGCAGCTTAGGCTACACCGGGGAGCTGTTTTTT | CASSLGYTGELFF | TRBV11-2 | . | TRBJ2-2 | .
TGCGCCAGCAGCCAAGAGACCGGGACATCAGATACGCAGTATTTT | CASSQETGTSDTQYF | TRBV4-3 | . | TRBJ2-3 | .
TGTGCCTGGAGCGGGACCGAAGAGACCCAGTACTTC | CAWSGTEETQYF | TRBV30 | . | TRBJ2-5 | .
TGTGCCAGCAGGGACCGGGACAGGAGAGCAAACACCATATATTTT | CASRDRDRRANTIYF | TRBV5-6 | TRBD1 | TRBJ1-3 | .
TGCGCCAGCAGCCATAACAGCGAGGGGAACTATGGCTACACCTTC | CASSHNSEGNYGYTF | TRBV4-1 | . | TRBJ1-2 | .
TGTGCCATCAGTGAGTCATTAGCGGGAGGCCAAGAGACCCAGTACTTC | CAISESLAGGQETQYF | TRBV10-3 | TRBD2 | TRBJ2-5 | .
TGTGCCAGCAGACTGGGGGGCTCTGGGGCCAACGTCCTGACTTTC | CASRLGGSGANVLTF | TRBV9 | . | TRBJ2-6 | .
TGTGCCAGTAGTATTGGGTATAGCAATCAGCCCCAGCATTTT | CASSIGYSNQPQHF | TRBV19 | . | TRBJ1-5 | .
TGTGCCAGCAGCCCGAAGACTAGCTCCGGGACCCAGTACTTC | CASSPKTSSGTQYF | TRBV5-6 | TRBD2 | TRBJ2-5 | .
TGCAGCGCAAGGTCACCAACAGGGTCCGGTAACTATGGCTACACCTTC | CSARSPTGSGNYGYTF | TRBV29-1 | . | TRBJ1-2 | once
TGTGCCAGCAGTGGAGGTCGGGGAGGGCAGCAGTTCTTC | CASSGGRGGQQFF | TRBV2 | TRBD2 | TRBJ2-1 | once
TGTGCCAGCAGCTTTAACGAGGCCTACGAGCAGTACTTC | CASSFNEAYEQYF | TRBV7-2 | . | TRBJ2-7 | .
TGTGCCAGCCACTCAGGGGGAGGGGCGTACAATGAGCAGTTCTTC | CASHSGGGAYNEQFF | TRBV5-4 | . | TRBJ2-1 | .
TGTGCCAGCAGTTTTGGGACCCCAGGAAATCAGCCCCAGCATTTT | CASSFGTPGNQPQHF | TRBV27 | . | TRBJ1-5 | .
TGCGCCAGCAGCCAAGATCTTAGGCAGGGAGTGGCAGATACGCAGTATTTT | CASSQDLRQGVADTQYF | TRBV4-3 | . | TRBJ2-3 | .
TGTGCCAGCAGCGTTGGCGATACCCAGACTTATACGCAGTATTTT | CASSVGDTQTYTQYF | TRBV11-2 | . | TRBJ2-3 | .
TGTGCCAGCAGCGTAGGTGGCAGCTCCTCTGGAAACACCATATATTTT | CASSVGGSSSGNTIYF | TRBV9 | . | TRBJ1-3 | .
TGTGCCAGCAGCCCTAGTGGGAATAGCAATCAGCCCCAGCATTTT | CASSPSGNSNQPQHF | TRBV9 | . | TRBJ1-5 | few
TGTGCCAGCAGCTCTCTCCGGGACAGGGGGTACGAGCAGTACTTC | CASSSLRDRGYEQYF | TRBV5-5 | TRBD1 | TRBJ2-7 | .
TGTGCCAGCAGCTTGGCCGGTAGCGGGAGGGCCTTTGAGTTATCGGATACGCAGTATTTT | CASSLAGSGRAFELSDTQYF | TRBV5-5 | TRBD2 | TRBJ2-3 | .
TGTGCCAGCAGTTTAACAGGGGAAGGGGAGCAGTACTTC | CASSLTGEGEQYF | TRBV6-6 | TRBD1 | TRBJ2-7 | .
TGTGCCAGCTCACCAAGACCGGGAGGTGGCACAGATACGCAGTATTTT | CASSPRPGGGTDTQYF | TRBV18 | TRBD2 | TRBJ2-3 | .
TGTGCCAGCAGCCAAGATGCCGGTAGCTCCTACGAGCAGTACTTC | CASSQDAGSSYEQYF | TRBV5-4 | . | TRBJ2-7 | .
TGTGCCAGTAGTATGTGGGGCACAGAGACCCAGTACTTC | CASSMWGTETQYF | TRBV19 | . | TRBJ2-5 | once